The 4 T cell receptor beta chains listed next were all sequenced from one sample in a study of OX40 agonist ivuxolimab in advanced cancers. This table comes from immunoSEQ multiplex PCR, and its TCRdb copy is limited to in-frame clones, with some not included. The profile covers some 150,000 clones, with approximately 90% appearing a single time and roughly 0.99% taken by the ten largest. Material: CD4+ or CD8+ T cells sorted from blood, obtained in a trial of the OX40 agonist ivuxolimab. The receptors shown here come from an adult with an advanced solid tumor such as melanoma, head and neck, liver or kidney cancer.

The V and J genes are TRBV6-6 and TRBJ2-7; 9 bases align to TRBD1. Germline V CDR1 and CDR2: MNHNY, SVGAGI (reference sequence). The CDR3 runs 14 residues. The V and J ends lost 10 bases and 0 bases, in that order; junction bases with no gene match: 7. CDR3 residues: CATVPGQGSYEQYF. The CDR3 DNA reads TGTGCCACCGTCCCGGGACAGGGCTCCTACGAGCAGTACTTC.

The chain uses TRBV15 and TRBJ2-5, with D maybe TRBD1 (6 bases). The V end was cut by 0 bases, the J end by 11 bases, with 13 bases between. This CDR3 region has 13 residues. CDR1 and CDR2 from the germline V gene are LNHNV and YYDKDF (reference sequence). CDR3 amino acids: CATSRDRGSEQYF. The CDR3 coding sequence is TGTGCCACCAGCAGAGACAGGGGCTCGGAGCAGTACTTC.

This chain connects TRBV27 to TRBJ2-7; perhaps TRBD2 as D (6 bases). Trimming pared 5 bases from V and 7 bases from J, leaving 12 bases between. CDR1 and CDR2 from the germline V gene are MNHEY and SMNVEV (reference sequence). This CDR3 has 12 amino acids. DNA of the CDR3: TGTGCCAGCAGTCCTTGGGCGGGGGAGCAGTACTTC. This gives the protein CASSPWAGEQYF.

V usage is TRBV10-1 and J usage is TRBJ2-2; the match to TRBD2 covers 7 bases. Germline V lookup: CDR1 WNHNN, CDR2 SYGVQD (reference sequence). V shed 2 bases, J shed 4 bases, and the junction held 7 bases outside the gene matches. The CDR3 loop spans 16 amino acids. This CDR3 is CASSEDPGGGTGELFF. DNA for the CDR3: TGCGCCAGCAGTGAGGACCCGGGAGGAGGCACCGGGGAGCTGTTTTTT.